The clone carrying this T cell receptor beta chain was counted only a few times. Its antigen is not known. This record comes from a study of T cell repertoires in cytomegalovirus infection. Overall study: In public TCR beta signatures, there were indications of both CMV infection and matching HLA type.

TCRdb reprocessed the reads via MiXCR and lists one record per CDR3 protein. The sample yields around 310,000 distinct CDR3 sequences, about 29% seen once. The CDR3 has 16 amino acids. Germline lookup yields CDR1 SGHAT and CDR2 FQNNGV. V shed 6 bases and J shed 2 bases, with 19 bases lying between them. This clonotype was obtained from a human donor in good health (CMV status not recorded). Some clones in this sample may be carry-over from other donors' samples. This specimen consisted of cultured PBMCs, obtained from culture after CMV antigen stimulation. This rearrangement joins TRBV11-2 to TRBJ1-1; TRBD1 is a possible D gene (5 bases). CDR3 sequence: CASRHWGKTTNTEAFF. In nucleotides, the CDR3 is TGTGCCAGCAGACACTGGGGGAAAACCACTAACACTGAAGCTTTCTTT.